This T cell receptor beta chain was sequenced in a study of sequential checkpoint blockade in melanoma. Study-level information: Patients were randomized 1:1 to nivolumab-then-ipilimumab or ipilimumab-then-nivolumab first-line. Both treatment sequences were followed by maintenance nivolumab.

The assay was immunoSEQ multiplex PCR, and TCRdb's table has in-frame clones only and misses some. Among some 11,000 clones listed, 56% were seen once. V was pared by 1 base and J by 7 bases, with 14 bases between. The germline gives CDR1 MDHEN, CDR2 SYDVKM. The CDR3 runs 14 residues. Treatment of the sample: randomized to nivolumab then ipilimumab (arm A) or the reverse (arm B). Patients had received no earlier DNA-damaging chemotherapy. Sorted cells were live CD3+CD8+, lacking CD19 and CD56, from PBMCs. This TCR was recovered from a human donor with melanoma. Sample: CD8+ T cells sorted from blood (inferred from file names), taken from a patient given nivolumab and ipilimumab in sequence. J is TRBJ2-7 and V is TRBV28, with D tentatively TRBD2 (6 bases). The CDR3 nucleotides read TGTGCCAGCAGTTTATTAACTAGCCTTCGGGAGCAGTACTTC. Its protein product is CASSLLTSLREQYF.